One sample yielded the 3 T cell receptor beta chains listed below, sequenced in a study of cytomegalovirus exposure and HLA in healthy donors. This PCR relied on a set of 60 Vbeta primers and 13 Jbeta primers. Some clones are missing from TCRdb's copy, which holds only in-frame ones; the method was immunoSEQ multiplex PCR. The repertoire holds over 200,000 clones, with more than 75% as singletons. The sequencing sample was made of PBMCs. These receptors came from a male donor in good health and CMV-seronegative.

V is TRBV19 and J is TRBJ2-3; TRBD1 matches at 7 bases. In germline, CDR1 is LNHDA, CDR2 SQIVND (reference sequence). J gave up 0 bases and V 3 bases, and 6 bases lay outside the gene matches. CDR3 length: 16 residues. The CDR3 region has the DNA TGTGCCAGTAGTATCTATGAGGGACAGAGCACAGATACGCAGTATTTT. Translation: CASSIYEGQSTDTQYF.

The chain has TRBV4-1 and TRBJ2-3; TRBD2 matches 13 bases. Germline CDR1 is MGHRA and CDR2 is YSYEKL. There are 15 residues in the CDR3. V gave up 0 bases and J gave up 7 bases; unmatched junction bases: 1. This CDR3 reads CASSQEGLAGYTQYF. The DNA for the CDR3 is TGCGCCAGCAGCCAAGAGGGACTAGCGGGGTATACGCAGTATTTT.

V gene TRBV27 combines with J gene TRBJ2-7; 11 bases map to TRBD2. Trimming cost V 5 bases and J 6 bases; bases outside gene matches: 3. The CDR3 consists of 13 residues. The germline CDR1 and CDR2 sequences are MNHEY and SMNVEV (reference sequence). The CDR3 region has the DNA TGTGCCAGCAGTCCCGGACTAGCGGGCGAGCAGTACTTC. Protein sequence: CASSPGLAGEQYF.